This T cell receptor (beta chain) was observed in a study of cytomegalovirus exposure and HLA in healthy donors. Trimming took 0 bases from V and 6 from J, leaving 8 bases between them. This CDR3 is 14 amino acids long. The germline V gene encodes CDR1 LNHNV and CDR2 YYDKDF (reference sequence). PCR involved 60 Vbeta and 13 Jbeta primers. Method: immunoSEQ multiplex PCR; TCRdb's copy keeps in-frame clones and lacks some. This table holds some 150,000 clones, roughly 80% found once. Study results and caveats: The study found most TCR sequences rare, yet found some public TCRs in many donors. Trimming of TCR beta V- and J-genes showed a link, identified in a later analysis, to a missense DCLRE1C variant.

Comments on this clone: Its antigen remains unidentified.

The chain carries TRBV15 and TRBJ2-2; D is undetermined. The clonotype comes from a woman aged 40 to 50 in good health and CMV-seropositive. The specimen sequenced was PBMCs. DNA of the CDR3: TGTGCCACCAGCAGAGAAATGACACCCGGGGAGCTGTTTTTT. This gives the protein CATSREMTPGELFF. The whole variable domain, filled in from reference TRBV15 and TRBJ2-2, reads DAMVIQNPRYQVTQFGKPVTLSCSQTLNHNVMYWYQQKSSQAPKLLFHYYDKDFNNEADTPDNFQSRRPNTSFCFLDIRSPGLGDTAMYLCATSREMTPGELFFGEGSRLTVL.